These T cell receptor beta chains were read from a single sample in a study of T-cell memory formation after mild COVID-19. TCRdb re-called the 5' RACE reads with MiXCR, one entry per CDR3 protein. The data hold fewer than 550,000 distinct CDR3 sequences, with roughly 20% observed a single time. Sequences were obtained from PBMCs or a T cell subset sorted from them (not recorded which). All receptors come from an adult woman who had mild COVID-19 (a few samples of this study predate the infection). Cell type and time point are not known. Both conserved end residues are part of each CDR3. The D gene is left open where the match is weak. Some rows have no size entry. The others give once, few or many, or a class for an expanded clone.

D	V	length	size	J	CDR3	DNA
.	TRBV27	17	few	TRBJ2-2	CASSFTSGDPNTGELFF	TGTGCCAGCAGTTTCACATCAGGGGACCCTAACACCGGGGAGCTGTTTTTT
.	TRBV4-2	14	few	TRBJ2-1	CASSQGREYNEQFF	TGTGCCAGCAGCCAAGGTCGAGAGTACAATGAGCAGTTCTTC
.	TRBV4-1	13	.	TRBJ2-7	CASSRGPTEEQYF	TGCGCCAGCAGCCGGGGGCCGACCGAAGAGCAGTACTTC
TRBD2	TRBV30	17	.	TRBJ2-3	CAWSRGLAGPSTDTQYF	TGTGCCTGGAGTAGAGGACTAGCGGGACCTAGCACAGATACGCAGTATTTT
.	TRBV7-9	12	few	TRBJ2-7	CASSPIPGEQYF	TGTGCCAGCAGCCCTATCCCCGGGGAGCAGTACTTC
.	TRBV14	12	.	TRBJ2-5	CASSQARLAQYF	TGTGCCAGCAGCCAAGCGCGTTTGGCCCAGTACTTC
TRBD1	TRBV24-1	15	few	TRBJ2-7	CATSDTQTGAYEQYF	TGTGCCACCAGTGACACACAGACAGGGGCCTACGAGCAGTACTTC
.	TRBV7-9	11	.	TRBJ2-3	CASSTGYTQYF	TGTGCCAGCAGCACGGGGTATACGCAGTATTTT
.	TRBV20-1	15	.	TRBJ2-1	CSARDSAGPYNEQFF	TGCAGTGCTAGAGATTCGGCGGGGCCCTACAATGAGCAGTTCTTC
.	TRBV10-3	14	few	TRBJ1-3	CAILEPLSGNTIYF	TGTGCCATCCTCGAACCCCTCTCTGGAAACACCATATATTTT
TRBD1	TRBV7-6	15	.	TRBJ1-2	CASSFGTGGLYGYTF	TGTGCCAGCAGCTTTGGGACAGGGGGGCTCTATGGCTACACCTTC
.	TRBV29-1	15	.	TRBJ1-2	CSVEIPGEPNYGYTF	TGCAGCGTTGAAATTCCCGGGGAACCGAACTATGGCTACACCTTC
.	TRBV6-1	14	few	TRBJ1-5	CASSEERGNQPQHF	TGTGCCAGCAGTGAGGAAAGAGGCAATCAGCCCCAGCATTTT
TRBD1	TRBV6-1	15	few	TRBJ1-5	CASSIQDRGNQPQHF	TGTGCCAGCAGTATCCAGGACAGGGGTAATCAGCCCCAGCATTTT
TRBD2	TRBV9	17	many	TRBJ2-1	CASSVASGESGNNEQFF	TGTGCCAGCAGCGTAGCTAGCGGGGAATCGGGGAACAATGAGCAGTTCTTC
TRBD1	TRBV7-2	14	many	TRBJ2-7	CASSLSGGLSEQYF	TGTGCCAGCAGCTTGTCAGGGGGTCTGAGCGAGCAGTACTTC
.	TRBV7-9	16	.	TRBJ2-3	CASSLLDSGFTDTQYF	TGTGCCAGCAGCCTCTTGGATAGCGGTTTCACAGATACGCAGTATTTT
TRBD1	TRBV6-1	14	few	TRBJ2-7	CASRAGQGKYEQYF	TGTGCCAGCAGGGCGGGACAGGGGAAGTACGAGCAGTACTTC
.	TRBV7-9	14	.	TRBJ2-7	CASSTGQRPYEQYF	TGTGCCAGCAGCACTGGGCAGAGACCCTACGAGCAGTACTTC
TRBD2	TRBV7-8	16	few	TRBJ2-1	CASSHGLAGAYNEQFF	TGTGCCAGCAGCCACGGACTAGCGGGGGCCTACAATGAGCAGTTCTTC
TRBD2	TRBV11-2	19	once	TRBJ2-1	CASSSQRGREAPQGNEQFF	TGTGCCAGCAGCTCCCAGAGAGGGCGGGAGGCCCCTCAGGGGAATGAGCAGTTCTTC
.	TRBV6-1	13	once	TRBJ1-1	CASTTKMNTEAFF	TGTGCCAGCACTACCAAAATGAACACTGAAGCTTTCTTT
.	TRBV9	15	few	TRBJ2-7	CASSVGTALRDEQYF	TGTGCCAGCAGCGTGGGGACCGCGCTCCGGGACGAGCAGTACTTC
.	TRBV6-6	15	few	TRBJ1-1	CASSSTGEMNTEAFF	TGTGCCAGCAGTTCGACGGGGGAAATGAACACTGAAGCTTTCTTT